This TCR beta chain was found in a study of cytotoxic CD8 clonotypes in ibrutinib-treated CLL. Study-level information: Response samples came after a median 12 months of treatment, range 6 to 36. When averaged across all of the samples, the counts came to 255,043 productive templates and 80,000 to 100,000 productive rearrangements. Notes on the study in general: Circulating CD8+ T-cell counts were tracked by baseline clonality, which exceeded that of age-matched healthy donors.

V lost 0 bases and J 0 bases, leaving 6 bases between the germline ends. Germline V gives CDR1 SGHTA, CDR2 FQGNSA. The CDR3 sequence is 15 residues long. The assay was immunoSEQ multiplex PCR, and TCRdb's table has in-frame clones only and misses some. The top ten clones hold 43% of a sample with about 50,000 clones, about three quarters of them seen once. With regard to this clone: What it recognizes is unknown.

The V gene is TRBV7-2, the J gene TRBJ1-3; unclear D gene. This TCR came from a human donor with chronic lymphocytic leukemia. Sample: PBMCs, taken after 12 months of ibrutinib treatment. The CDR3 sequence: CASSLARASGNTIYF. For the CDR3, the DNA is TGTGCCAGCAGCTTAGCAAGAGCCTCTGGAAACACCATATATTTT.